The 19 T cell receptor beta chains below were found in one sample sequenced in a study of CD8+CD57+ T cells in acquired aplastic anemia. Genomic DNA constituted the template upon which TCR beta VDJ and CDR3 profiling was performed. TCRdb reprocessed the reads with MiXCR, giving one entry per CDR3 protein. The table has 150,000 to 200,000 distinct CDR3 sequences, around 60% seen once. The sequencing sample was made of sorted CD4+, CD8+, or CD8+CD57+ T cells (not recorded which) from PBMCs. The receptors here all came from a human donor in good health.

The rearrangement uses TRBV24-1 and TRBJ2-7, with 7 positions matching TRBD1. Per the germline V gene, CDR1 is KGHDR and CDR2 is SFDVKD. The CDR3 extends over 16 amino acids. After removal of 2 bases from V and 3 bases from J, the junction contained 9 bases not matched to a gene. CDR3 loop: CATSDYPKTGLYEQYF. In DNA, the CDR3 is TGTGCCACCAGTGATTACCCTAAGACAGGGCTCTACGAGCAGTACTTC.

This chain joins TRBV10-2 and TRBJ1-5, with D perhaps matching TRBD1 (6 bases). Germline CDR1 is WSHSY and CDR2 is SAAADI. V lost 3 bases to trimming and J lost 5 bases, with 14 bases between them. This CDR3 comprises 15 residues. The chain's CDR3 is CASSELQGDDQPQHF. The DNA of the CDR3 is TGCGCCAGCAGTGAATTACAGGGTGACGATCAGCCCCAGCATTTT.

This chain links TRBV2 with TRBJ1-6; 9 bases match TRBD1. The CDR3 contains 15 residues. V trimming: 4 bases; J trimming: 6 bases; junction bases outside the gene matches: 4. CDR1 SNHLY and CDR2 FYNNEI come from the germline V gene. CDR3: CASSGGTGTNSPLHF. CDR3 nucleotide sequence: TGTGCCAGCAGTGGCGGGACAGGGACTAATTCACCCCTCCACTTT.

This clonotype appeared many times. The CDR3 bases are TGCGCCAGCAGCTTGGTGCAGGGGGCAACTAATGAAAAACTGTTTTTT. Protein sequence: CASSLVQGATNEKLFF. The chain carries TRBV5-1 and TRBJ1-4, with TRBD1 matching over 7 bases. Germline V lookup: CDR1 SGHRS, CDR2 YFSETQ. The CDR3 contains 16 residues. V shed 0 bases, J shed 0 bases, and the junction held 2 bases outside the gene matches. The variable domain in full, completed from reference TRBV5-1 and TRBJ1-4, reads KAGVTQTPRYLIKTRGQQVTLSCSPISGHRSVSWYQQTPGQGLQFLFEYFSETQRNKGNFPGRFSGRQFSNSRSEMNVSTLELGDSALYLCASSLVQGATNEKLFFGSGTQLSVL.

The V and J genes are TRBV6-5 and TRBJ2-3; 7 nucleotides agree with TRBD1. The V and J ends lost 6 bases and 6 bases, in that order; junction bases with no gene match: 12. The CDR3 contains 15 residues. Germline V CDR1 and CDR2: MNHEY, SVGAGI. As DNA, the CDR3 is TGTGCCAGCAGGGACGGGACAGTAGGCGCGGATACGCAGTATTTT. Protein product: CASRDGTVGADTQYF.

The rearrangement uses TRBV9 and TRBJ1-3; D remains ambiguous. V lost 0 bases to trimming and J lost 3 bases, with 10 bases between them. The CDR3 is made up of 15 amino acids. CDR1 SGDLS and CDR2 YYNGEE come from the germline V gene. CDR3 sequence: CASSVAGVSGNTIYF. CDR3 DNA sequence: TGTGCCAGCAGCGTAGCGGGAGTAAGTGGAAACACCATATATTTT. The whole variable domain, remainder taken from reference TRBV9 and TRBJ1-3, is DSGVTQTPKHLITATGQRVTLRCSPRSGDLSVYWYQQSLDQGLQFLIQYYNGEERAKGNILERFSAQQFPDLHSELNLSSLELGDSALYFCASSVAGVSGNTIYFGEGSWLTVV.

This chain links TRBV24-1 with TRBJ2-1, with 7 nucleotides matching TRBD1. The trim removed 1 base at V and 5 bases at J, leaving 4 bases unmatched. Germline V lookup: CDR1 KGHDR, CDR2 SFDVKD. This CDR3 has 15 residues. CDR3 protein: CATSDFETGDNEQFF. The CDR3 bases are TGTGCCACCAGTGATTTCGAAACAGGGGACAATGAGCAGTTCTTC.

Here the CDR3 reads CSARVGLAGGPQETQYF. CDR3 nucleotides: TGCAGTGCTAGAGTGGGACTAGCGGGGGGACCACAAGAGACCCAGTACTTC. The chain employs TRBV20-1 and TRBJ2-5; 15 positions agree with TRBD2. The germline gives CDR1 DFQATT, CDR2 SNEGSKA (reference sequence). The junction had 5 bases not matched to a gene; V was cut back by 1 base and J by 2 bases. There are 17 residues in the CDR3.

The J gene is TRBJ2-7, the V gene TRBV2, with D maybe TRBD1 (6 bases). Per the germline V gene, CDR1 is SNHLY and CDR2 is FYNNEI. The CDR3 runs to 15 residues. Trimming cost V 3 bases and J 7 bases, with 19 bases left between them. CDR3 nucleotides: TGTGCCAGCAGTGACACTGTTGAGGGACATCAAGAGCAGTACTTC. Translated, it gives CASSDTVEGHQEQYF.

The CDR3 protein is CASSLGQGYYEQYF. The CDR3 DNA sequence: TGTGCCAGCAGTTTGGGACAGGGATACTACGAGCAGTACTTC. The chain recombines TRBV27 with TRBJ2-7; TRBD1 matches 9 bases. Unmatched junction bases numbered 3, after V lost 3 bases and J lost 3 bases. This CDR3 is built from 14 residues. The germline CDR1 and CDR2 sequences are MNHEY and SMNVEV (reference sequence).

The J gene is TRBJ1-4, the V gene TRBV7-9, with D possibly TRBD1 on 5 matching bases. CDR3 length: 15 amino acids. V dropped 5 bases and J dropped 9 bases, with 19 bases sitting between them. Germline V gene sequence: CDR1 SEHNR, CDR2 FQNEAQ (reference sequence). The CDR3 nucleotides are TGTGCCAGCAGCCCCCGTGGGGGATCTCGCCAAAAACTGTTTTTT. This codes for CASSPRGGSRQKLFF. Full variable domain (remainder filled in from reference TRBV7-9 and TRBJ1-4): DTGVSQNPRHKITKRGQNVTFRCDPISEHNRLYWYRQTLGQGPEFLTYFQNEAQLEKSRLLSDRFSAERPKGSFSTLEIQRTEQGDSAMYLCASSPRGGSRQKLFFGSGTQLSVL.

V and J are TRBV7-2 and TRBJ1-1; a weak D match, TRBD1 (5 bases). V shed 5 bases and J shed 4 bases, with 17 bases lying between them. The CDR3 totals 15 residues. Germline V gives CDR1 SGHTA, CDR2 FQGNSA. The CDR3 loop is CASSTRGGRGTEAFF. In DNA form, the CDR3 reads TGTGCCAGCAGCACCCGTGGAGGGAGGGGCACTGAAGCTTTCTTT.

This chain links TRBV5-6 with TRBJ1-1; no clear D. Germline V lookup: CDR1 SGHDT, CDR2 YYEEEE. The V end was cut by 4 bases, the J end by 3 bases, with 7 bases between. The CDR3 length is 12 residues. The CDR3 nucleotides are TGTGCCAGCAGCCATGGCGACACTGAAGCTTTCTTT. Its protein is CASSHGDTEAFF.

CDR3 bases: TGTGCCAGTAGTATAGCCGGACAGGGAACCTACGAGCAGTACTTC. Its translation: CASSIAGQGTYEQYF. The chain links TRBV19 to TRBJ2-7; 8 bases are a match to TRBD1. The CDR3 has 15 residues. V shed 1 base, J shed 2 bases, and the junction held 4 bases outside the gene matches. Per the germline V gene, CDR1 is LNHDA and CDR2 is SQIVND (reference sequence).

The chain combines TRBV24-1 with TRBJ2-1; 10 bases align to TRBD1. The CDR3 is 15 residues long. Germline CDR1 is KGHDR and CDR2 is SFDVKD. V trimming: 1 base; J trimming: 7 bases; junction bases outside the gene matches: 3. CDR3 nucleotide sequence: TGTGCCACCAGTGATTTAGGGACAGGGGCGAATGAGCAGTTCTTC. As protein: CATSDLGTGANEQFF.

The chain has TRBV7-2 and TRBJ2-3, with 16 bases fitting TRBD2. V shed 5 bases and J 4 bases; nucleotides not matched to a gene: 3. Germline-derived CDR1 and CDR2 are SGHTA and FQGNSA. This CDR3 is built from 16 residues. CDR3 region: CASSEGTSGGADTQYF. CDR3 DNA sequence: TGTGCCAGCAGCGAGGGGACTAGCGGGGGGGCAGATACGCAGTATTTT.

V is TRBV19 and J is TRBJ2-3; D is tentatively TRBD1 or TRBD2 (6 bases each). The V gene lost 2 bases and the J gene lost 11 bases, with 20 bases spanning the gap. Germline CDR1 and CDR2: LNHDA and SQIVND (reference sequence). The CDR3 length is 15 residues. This chain's CDR3 is CASSIMGGSYNEQYF. The CDR3, as DNA: TGTGCCAGTAGTATAATGGGGGGCTCCTACAATGAGCAGTATTTT. The whole variable domain, remainder taken from reference TRBV19 and TRBJ2-3, is DGGITQSPKYLFRKEGQNVTLSCEQNLNHDAMYWYRQDPGQGLRLIYYSQIVNDFQKGDIAEGYSVSREKKESFPLTVTSAQKNPTAFYLCASSIMGGSYNEQYFGPGTRLTVL.

The chain employs TRBV10-3 and TRBJ2-7, with D possibly being TRBD2 (5 bases). The CDR3 totals 14 residues. The V end lost 9 bases, the J end lost 3 bases, and 18 bases lay between the germline ends. Germline V gene lookup returns CDR1 ENHRY and CDR2 SYGVKD. The CDR3 here is CAIVEERAHYEQYF. The CDR3, as DNA: TGTGCCATTGTGGAAGAGAGGGCTCACTACGAGCAGTACTTC.

This clonotype was picked up one time. The chain is built from TRBV5-1 and TRBJ2-7; 8 bases are shared with TRBD1. CDR1 and CDR2 (germline): SGHRS, YFSETQ. V shed 4 bases, J shed 5 bases, and the junction held 8 bases outside the gene matches. The CDR3 spans 14 residues. As DNA, the CDR3 is TGCGCCAGCAGCAAGACAGGGGTCAGCCACGAGCAGTACTTC. Translation: CASSKTGVSHEQYF.